The clone carrying this T cell receptor (beta chain) appeared once. The CDR3 sequence is 13 residues long. Germline V lookup: CDR1 SGHRS, CDR2 YFSETQ. The V and J ends lost 0 bases and 8 bases respectively, with 8 bases between them. This entry belongs to a study of blood T cell repertoires in COVID-19. Clones were read by immunoSEQ multiplex PCR, and TCRdb kept only the in-frame ones, dropping some. The table shows some 270,000 clones, with around nine tenths occurring only once. The clonotype comes from a man aged 40-55 years with active or convalescent COVID-19. The sequenced sample was peripheral blood. V usage is TRBV5-1 and J usage is TRBJ1-4; D uncertain. The CDR3 DNA follows: TGCGCCAGCAGCTTGGGAGTGAAGGAAAAACTGTTTTTT. It specifies CASSLGVKEKLFF. The full variable domain, in which reference TRBV5-1 and TRBJ1-4 provide the parts outside the CDR3, is KAGVTQTPRYLIKTRGQQVTLSCSPISGHRSVSWYQQTPGQGLQFLFEYFSETQRNKGNFPGRFSGRQFSNSRSEMNVSTLELGDSALYLCASSLGVKEKLFFGSGTQLSVL.